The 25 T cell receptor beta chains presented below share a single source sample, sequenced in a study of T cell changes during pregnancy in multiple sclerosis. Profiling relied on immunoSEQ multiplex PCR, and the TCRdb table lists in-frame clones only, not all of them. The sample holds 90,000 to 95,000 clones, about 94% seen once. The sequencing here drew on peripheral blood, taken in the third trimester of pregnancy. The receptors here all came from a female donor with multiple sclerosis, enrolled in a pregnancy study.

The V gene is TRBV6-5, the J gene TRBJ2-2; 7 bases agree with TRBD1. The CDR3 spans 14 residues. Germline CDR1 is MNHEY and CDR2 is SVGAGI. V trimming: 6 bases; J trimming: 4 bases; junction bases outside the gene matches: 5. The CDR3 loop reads CASRAAGGTGELFF. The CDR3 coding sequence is TGTGCCAGCAGGGCTGCAGGGGGCACCGGGGAGCTGTTTTTT.

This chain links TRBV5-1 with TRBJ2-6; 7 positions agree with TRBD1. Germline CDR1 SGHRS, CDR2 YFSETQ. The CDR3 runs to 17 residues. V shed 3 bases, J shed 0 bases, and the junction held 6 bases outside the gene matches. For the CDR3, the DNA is TGCGCCAGCAGCTCGACAGGGTACAACTCTGGGGCCAACGTCCTGACTTTC. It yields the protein CASSSTGYNSGANVLTF.

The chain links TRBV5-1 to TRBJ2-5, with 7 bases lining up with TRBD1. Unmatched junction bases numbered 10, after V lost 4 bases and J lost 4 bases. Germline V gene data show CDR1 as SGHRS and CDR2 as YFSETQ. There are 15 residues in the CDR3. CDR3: CASSDGTAPGETQYF. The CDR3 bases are TGCGCCAGCAGCGACGGGACAGCACCAGGAGAGACCCAGTACTTC.

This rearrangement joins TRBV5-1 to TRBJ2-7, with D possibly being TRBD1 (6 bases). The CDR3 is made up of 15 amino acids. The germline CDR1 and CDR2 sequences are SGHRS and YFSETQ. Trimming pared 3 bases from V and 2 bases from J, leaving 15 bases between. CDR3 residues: CASSSPGTLAYEQYF. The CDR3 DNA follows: TGCGCCAGCAGCTCCCCCGGGACATTGGCCTACGAGCAGTACTTC.

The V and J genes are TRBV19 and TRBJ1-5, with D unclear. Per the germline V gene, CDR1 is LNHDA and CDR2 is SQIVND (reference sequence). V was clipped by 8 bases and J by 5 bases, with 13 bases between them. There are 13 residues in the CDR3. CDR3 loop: CASRFTADQPQHF. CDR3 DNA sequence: TGTGCCAGTCGCTTCACCGCGGATCAGCCCCAGCATTTT.

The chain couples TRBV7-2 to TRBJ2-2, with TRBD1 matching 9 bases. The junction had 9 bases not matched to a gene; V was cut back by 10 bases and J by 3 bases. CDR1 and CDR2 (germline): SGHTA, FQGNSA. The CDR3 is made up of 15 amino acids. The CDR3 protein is CATERDRVDTGELFF. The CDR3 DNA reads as TGTGCCACAGAACGGGACAGGGTAGACACCGGGGAGCTGTTTTTT.

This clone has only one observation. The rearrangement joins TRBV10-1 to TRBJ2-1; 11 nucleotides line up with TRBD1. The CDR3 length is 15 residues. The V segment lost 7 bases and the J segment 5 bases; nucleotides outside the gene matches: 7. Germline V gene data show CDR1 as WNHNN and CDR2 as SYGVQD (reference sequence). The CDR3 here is CASTRRTGGNNEQFF. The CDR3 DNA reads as TGCGCCAGCACCCGCAGGACAGGGGGCAACAATGAGCAGTTCTTC.

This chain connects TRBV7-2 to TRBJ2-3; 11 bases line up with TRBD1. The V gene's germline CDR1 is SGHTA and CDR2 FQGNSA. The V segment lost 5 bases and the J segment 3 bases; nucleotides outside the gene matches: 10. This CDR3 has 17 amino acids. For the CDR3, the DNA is TGTGCCAGCAGCCGAAGGGCGTGGGACAGGGGGACAGATACGCAGTATTTT. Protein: CASSRRAWDRGTDTQYF.

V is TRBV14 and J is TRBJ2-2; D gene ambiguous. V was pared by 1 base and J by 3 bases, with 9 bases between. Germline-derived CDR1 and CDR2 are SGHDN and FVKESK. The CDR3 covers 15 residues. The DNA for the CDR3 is TGTGCCAGCAGCCAAGTCGTCGTCGACACCGGGGAGCTGTTTTTT. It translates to CASSQVVVDTGELFF. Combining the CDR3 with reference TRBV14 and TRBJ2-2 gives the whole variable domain EAGVTQFPSHSVIEKGQTVTLRCDPISGHDNLYWYRRVMGKEIKFLLHFVKESKQDESGMPNNRFLAERTGGTYSTLKVQPAELEDSGVYFCASSQVVVDTGELFFGEGSRLTVL.

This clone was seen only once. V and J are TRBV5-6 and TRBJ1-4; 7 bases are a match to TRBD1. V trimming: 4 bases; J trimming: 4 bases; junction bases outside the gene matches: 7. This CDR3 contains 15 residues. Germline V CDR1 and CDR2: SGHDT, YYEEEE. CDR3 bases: TGTGCCAGCAGCCTGTGGGACAGTGATAATGAAAAACTGTTTTTT. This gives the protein CASSLWDSDNEKLFF.

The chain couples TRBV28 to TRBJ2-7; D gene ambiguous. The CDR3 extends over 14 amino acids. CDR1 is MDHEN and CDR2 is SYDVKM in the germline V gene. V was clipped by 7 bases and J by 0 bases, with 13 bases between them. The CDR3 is CASINPRSSYEQYF. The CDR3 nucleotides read TGTGCCAGCATCAACCCCCGCAGCTCCTACGAGCAGTACTTC.

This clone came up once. The CDR3 sequence is CASSPIKYDQGNVLTF. The CDR3 DNA follows: TGTGCCAGCAGTCCCATAAAATACGACCAGGGCAACGTCCTGACTTTC. The rearrangement uses TRBV14 and TRBJ2-6; maybe TRBD1 (5 bases). Germline lookup yields CDR1 SGHDN and CDR2 FVKESK. The CDR3 is 16 amino acids. V dropped 6 bases and J dropped 9 bases, with 21 bases sitting between them.

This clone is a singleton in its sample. Here the CDR3 reads CASSETAGVSEQYF. CDR3 DNA: TGTGCCAGCAGTGAAACAGCGGGAGTGAGTGAGCAGTACTTC. The chain carries TRBV6-1 and TRBJ2-7; 8 positions agree with TRBD2. The V and J ends lost 2 bases and 7 bases, in that order; junction bases with no gene match: 7. This CDR3 is built from 14 residues. Germline CDR1 reads MNHNS; CDR2 reads SASEGT.

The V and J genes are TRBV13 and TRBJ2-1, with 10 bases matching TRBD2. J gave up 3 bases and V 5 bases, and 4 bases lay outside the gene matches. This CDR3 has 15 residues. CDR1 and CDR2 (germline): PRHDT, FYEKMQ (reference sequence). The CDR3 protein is CASSPSGSGYNEQFF. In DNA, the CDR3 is TGTGCCAGCAGCCCTAGCGGGAGTGGCTACAATGAGCAGTTCTTC.

CDR3 amino acids: CASEPGQNTEAFF. As DNA, the CDR3 is TGTGCCAGCGAGCCGGGACAAAACACTGAAGCTTTCTTT. V and J are TRBV28 and TRBJ1-1; TRBD1 is a possible D gene (6 bases). This CDR3 region has 13 residues. V lost 8 bases, J lost 2 bases, and 12 bases lay in between. Germline assignment: CDR1 MDHEN and CDR2 SYDVKM.

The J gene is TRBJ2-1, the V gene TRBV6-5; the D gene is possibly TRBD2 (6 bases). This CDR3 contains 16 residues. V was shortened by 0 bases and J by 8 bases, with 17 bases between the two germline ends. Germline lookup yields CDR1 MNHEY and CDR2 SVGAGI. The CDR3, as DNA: TGTGCCAGCAGTTACTCGAGGGCCGGGAGTCTCCATGAGCAGTTCTTC. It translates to CASSYSRAGSLHEQFF.

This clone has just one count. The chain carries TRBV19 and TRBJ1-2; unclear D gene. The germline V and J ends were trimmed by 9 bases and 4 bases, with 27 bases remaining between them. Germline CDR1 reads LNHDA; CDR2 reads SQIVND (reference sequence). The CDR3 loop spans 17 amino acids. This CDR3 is CASSVTSEPALGYGYTF. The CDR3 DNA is TGTGCCAGCAGTGTTACCAGCGAACCAGCTCTAGGCTATGGCTACACCTTC.

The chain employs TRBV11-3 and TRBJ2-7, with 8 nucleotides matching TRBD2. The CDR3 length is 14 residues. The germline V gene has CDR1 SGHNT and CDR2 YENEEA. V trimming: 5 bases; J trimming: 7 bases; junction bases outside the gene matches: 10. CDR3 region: CASSLTSGTGEQYF. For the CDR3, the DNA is TGTGCCAGCAGCCTCACTAGCGGAACGGGGGAGCAGTACTTC.

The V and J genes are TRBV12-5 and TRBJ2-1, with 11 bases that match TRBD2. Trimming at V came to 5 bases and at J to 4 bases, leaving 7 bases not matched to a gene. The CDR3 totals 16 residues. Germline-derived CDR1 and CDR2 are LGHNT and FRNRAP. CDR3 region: CASGPGGTSGYNEQFF. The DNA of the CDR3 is TGTGCTAGTGGTCCCGGTGGGACTAGCGGTTACAATGAGCAGTTCTTC.

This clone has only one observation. The CDR3 DNA reads as TGTGCCAGTATGAGGGGGCTAGCCGGCGAGCAGTACTTC. This gives the protein CASMRGLAGEQYF. The chain has TRBV2 and TRBJ2-7, with 7 bases matching TRBD1. Germline V gene data show CDR1 as SNHLY and CDR2 as FYNNEI. CDR3 size: 13 residues. V lost 9 bases and J lost 6; bases outside the gene matches: 11.

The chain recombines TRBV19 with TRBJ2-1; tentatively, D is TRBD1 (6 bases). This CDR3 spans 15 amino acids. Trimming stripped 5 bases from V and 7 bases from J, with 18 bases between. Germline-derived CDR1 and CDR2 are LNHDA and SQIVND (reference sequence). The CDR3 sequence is CASSPKGVARNEQFF. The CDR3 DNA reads TGTGCCAGTAGTCCCAAGGGGGTGGCAAGGAATGAGCAGTTCTTC.

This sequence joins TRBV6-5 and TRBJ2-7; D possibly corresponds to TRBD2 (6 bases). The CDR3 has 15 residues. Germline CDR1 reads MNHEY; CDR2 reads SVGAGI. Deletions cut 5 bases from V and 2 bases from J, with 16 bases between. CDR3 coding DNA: TGTGCCAGCAGTAGCGGGCCCGTGGGAGCCTACGAGCAGTACTTC. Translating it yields CASSSGPVGAYEQYF.

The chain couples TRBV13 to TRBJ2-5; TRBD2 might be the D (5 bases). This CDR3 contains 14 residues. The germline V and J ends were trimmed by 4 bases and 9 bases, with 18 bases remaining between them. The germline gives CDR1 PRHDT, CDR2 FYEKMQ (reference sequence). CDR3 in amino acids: CASSSRLSEHAQYF. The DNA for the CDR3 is TGTGCCAGCAGCTCCCGACTAAGCGAGCACGCCCAGTACTTC. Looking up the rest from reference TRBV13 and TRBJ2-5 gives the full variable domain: AAGVIQSPRHLIKEKRETATLKCYPIPRHDTVYWYQQGPGQDPQFLISFYEKMQSDKGSIPDRFSAQQFSDYHSELNMSSLELGDSALYFCASSSRLSEHAQYFGPGTRLLVL.

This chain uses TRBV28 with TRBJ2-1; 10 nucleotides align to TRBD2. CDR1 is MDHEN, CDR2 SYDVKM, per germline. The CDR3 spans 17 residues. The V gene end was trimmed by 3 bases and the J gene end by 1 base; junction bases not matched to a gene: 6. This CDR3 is CASSFASGRGSYNEQFF. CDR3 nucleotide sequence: TGTGCCAGCAGTTTCGCCAGCGGGAGGGGTTCCTACAATGAGCAGTTCTTC.

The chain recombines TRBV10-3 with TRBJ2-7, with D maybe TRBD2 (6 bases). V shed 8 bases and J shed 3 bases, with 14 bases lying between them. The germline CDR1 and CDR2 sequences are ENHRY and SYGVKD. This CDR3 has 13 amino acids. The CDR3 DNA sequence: TGTGCCATCGGCCCCGGGGGAAACTACGAGCAGTACTTC. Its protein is CAIGPGGNYEQYF.